The entry that follows covers one T cell receptor (beta chain) sequence. Its antigen is still unknown. The record has no base qualities; no much larger clone is one base away. In the same sample, other DNA sequences code for this CDR3. The CDR3 spans 13 residues, from the cysteine through the phenylalanine. Only the CDR3 DNA is retained, 39 bases long and in frame from the first base. The germline V gene sets CDR1 to SGDLS and CDR2 to YYNGEE. V was cut back by 0 bases and J by 8 bases, leaving a gap of 8 bases between them. Healthy HIV-negative adults with no recently reported acute infections or vaccinations were included as donors. Every donor was a Caucasian adult living in Nashville, Tennessee, USA. CD4+ T cells were enriched by magnetic negative selection; naive cells were then positively selected on CD45RA, and the negative fraction formed the memory subset. Blood was obtained by leukapheresis, after which PBMCs were separated by Ficoll-Histopaque density gradient centrifugation and cryopreserved in liquid nitrogen vapor phase. Analytical flow cytometry was used to check the purity and quantity of each magnetically sorted T cell population. From each sorted fraction, genomic DNA was isolated and quantified by UV absorbance on a Nanodrop 2000c.

This sample was taken from a study of shared clonotypes between healthy human individuals (dated by TCRdb to the early 2020s). Turning to the overall study: The cohort comprised two women and a few men aged 18 to 49 years. Leukapheresis yielded between about 0.94 and 8.9 billion PBMCs per donor. For each donor, CD4 naive and CD4 memory were each given three plates, CD8 naive was given two plates, and CD8 memory was given one plate. The study deeply sequenced blood TCR repertoires of about 5 healthy adults to estimate repertoire size and the extent of clonotype sharing between individuals. Different laboratories and diverse techniques were used to prepare libraries and sequence TCR repertoires, to increase sequencing depth and limit assay-specific biases. What the work shows at the level of the full study, not this receptor alone: Only blood was sampled, and tissue TCR repertoires likely differ from those in blood. When a few donors were compared, the shared fraction of clonotypes was around 4.6% for naive CD4, 3.5% to 4% for naive CD8, roughly 2.5% for memory CD4, and less than 0.45% for memory CD8. Estimated clonotype richness was generally larger for naive than for memory subsets. The genetic and exposure-history diversity represented was limited by the small number of donors. Based on pairwise subsampling, the degree of clonotype sharing among donors was expected to be affected by sequencing depth. Compared with non-shared clonotypes, the clonotypes found in all four sorted-subset donors had higher generation probabilities. Even with the large sequencing depth, rarefaction of the sorted-subset datasets indicated that sequencing was incomplete.

Using the deep immunoSEQ assay, TCR CDR3 regions were amplified from genomic DNA by multiplex PCR. Genomic DNA extracted from each cell subset was distributed evenly over all wells of several immunoSEQ 96-well plates, and each plate served as one replicate. For sorted subsets, around 0.2 ug genomic DNA, equal to tens of thousands of T cell genomes, was loaded into each replicate PCR. Purified libraries were quantified with a Qubit 3.0 fluorometer, sized on a Bioanalyzer 2100, and re-quantified with the KAPA Library Quantification kit. A separate single-read 150-cycle Illumina NextSeq 550 flow cell was used to sequence each immunoSEQ 96-well plate. On the authors' methods: Because only junctional sequences without quality scores were contained in the immunoSEQ output, filtering matching that applied to full-length reads could not be performed. To assign V/J genes and CDR3, sequences were annotated against IMGT germline references using PyIR, a Python wrapper for IgBLAST v1.9. Reads were filtered out if the reads had weak V/J assignments (E-value above 1e-6), no CDR3, stop codons, out-of-frame junctions, or ambiguous translated residues. V3J clonotypes were defined as sequences sharing the same inferred V gene, J gene, and CDR3 amino acid sequence. Percentage overlap between repertoires was computed as shared unique clonotypes divided by the size of the smaller repertoire. Three approaches were used to assess repertoire richness: RTK rarefaction, the Chao1 estimator, and Recon v2.1 estimates of unobserved clonotypes. Generation probabilities for all TCRbeta clonotypes obtained by the gDNA method from a handful of donors were computed using OLGA. TCRdb retrieved this table from immuneACCESS and kept in-frame rearrangements only. Not all clones are present; in checked studies, unresolved V genes account for under half, and no reason is known for the remainder. V, J and clone size reflect that table, while D and trimming were determined from the DNA. Recorded for this sample are 2 million to 2.5 million clones; 85% to 95% of them occurred a single time. Roughly 0.34% of the sample is in the top ten clones.

The rearranged chain carries TRBV9 and TRBJ1-4, with a weak D call of TRBD1 (5 bases match). Material for sequencing was naive CD4+ T cells from PBMCs. Taken with the paper, the label for cell subset or site translates to: CD45RA+ positively selected. This TCR was recovered from a man younger than 30 in good health. Some clones in this sample may be carry-over from other donors' samples. The DNA sequence follows: TGTGCCAGCAGCGTAGGACGGGGGGAAAAACTGTTTTTT. Translated, this is CASSVGRGEKLFF.